This TCR beta chain was sequenced in a study of human thymus T cells. Using immunoSEQ multiplex PCR, the repertoire was profiled, and TCRdb retains in-frame clones only, with some absent. Of about 130,000 clones in the sample, about 94% were seen once. The study's findings and limits: The authors found apparently biased V and J gene usage in thymic and blood repertoires. Related research described thymic repertoires that were highly overlapping among unrelated individuals.

Corrective cardiac operations yielded the resected thymus tissue. Donors consisted of healthy Finnish infants (having corrective surgery for congenital heart defects). Points on this clone: Its antigen is as yet unknown.

Sample: thymus tissue. The clonotype originates from a boy younger than two with a congenital heart defect but otherwise immunologically healthy.

Here the CDR3 DNA reads TGTGCCAGCAGCCAGGGTTCGCGGGGGGATAGCACAGATACGCAGTATTTT. It specifies CASSQGSRGDSTDTQYF. The chain carries TRBV4-2 and TRBJ2-3; 8 nucleotides agree with TRBD2. The CDR3 spans 17 residues. Germline V gene data show CDR1 as LGHNA and CDR2 as YNFKEQ. Trimming cost V 3 bases and J 0 bases; bases outside gene matches: 8.